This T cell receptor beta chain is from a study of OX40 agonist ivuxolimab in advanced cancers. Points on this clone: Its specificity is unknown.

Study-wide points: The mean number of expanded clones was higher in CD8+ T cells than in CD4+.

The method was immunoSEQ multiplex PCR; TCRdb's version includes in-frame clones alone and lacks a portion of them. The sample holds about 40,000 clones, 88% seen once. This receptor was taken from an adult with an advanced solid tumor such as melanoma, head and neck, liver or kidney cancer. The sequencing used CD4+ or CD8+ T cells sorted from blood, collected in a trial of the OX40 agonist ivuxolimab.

As DNA, the CDR3 is TGTGCCAGTAGTCTAATCGGGGCTGAAGCTTTCTTT. It yields the protein CASSLIGAEAFF. The rearrangement uses TRBV19 and TRBJ1-1; no definite D call. Per the germline V gene, CDR1 is LNHDA and CDR2 is SQIVND (reference sequence). Deletions cut 5 bases from V and 6 bases from J, with 10 bases between. This CDR3 is 12 amino acids long.